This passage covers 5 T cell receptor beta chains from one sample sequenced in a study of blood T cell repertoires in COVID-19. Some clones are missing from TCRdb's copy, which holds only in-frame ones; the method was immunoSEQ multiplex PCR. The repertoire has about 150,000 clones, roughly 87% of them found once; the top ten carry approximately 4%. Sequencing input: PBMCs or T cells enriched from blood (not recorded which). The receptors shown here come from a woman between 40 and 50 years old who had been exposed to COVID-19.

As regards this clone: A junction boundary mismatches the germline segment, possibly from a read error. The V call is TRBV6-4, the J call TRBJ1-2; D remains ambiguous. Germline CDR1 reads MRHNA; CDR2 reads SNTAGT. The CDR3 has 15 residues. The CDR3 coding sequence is TGTGCCAACAGTGAGTCGGCAGGCGTTAACTATGGCTACACCTTC. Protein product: CANSESAGVNYGYTF.

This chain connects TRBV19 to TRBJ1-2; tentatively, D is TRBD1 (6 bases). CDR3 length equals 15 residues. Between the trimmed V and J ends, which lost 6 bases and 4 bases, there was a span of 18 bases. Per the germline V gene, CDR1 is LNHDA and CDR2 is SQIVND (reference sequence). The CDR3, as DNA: TGTGCCAGTAGGGCCGGGGGGGCCAACCTCTATGGCTACACCTTC. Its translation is CASRAGGANLYGYTF.

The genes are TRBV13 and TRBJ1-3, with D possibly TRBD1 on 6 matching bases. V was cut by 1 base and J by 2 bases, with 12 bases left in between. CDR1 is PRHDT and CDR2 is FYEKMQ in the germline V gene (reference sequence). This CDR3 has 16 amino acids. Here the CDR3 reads CASSLEGGLTGNTIYF. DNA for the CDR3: TGTGCCAGCAGCTTAGAAGGGGGTTTAACTGGAAACACCATATATTTT.

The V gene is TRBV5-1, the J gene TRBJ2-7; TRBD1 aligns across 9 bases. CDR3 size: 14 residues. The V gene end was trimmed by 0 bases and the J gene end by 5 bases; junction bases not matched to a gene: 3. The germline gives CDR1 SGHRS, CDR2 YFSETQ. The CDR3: CASSLGTGVNEQYF. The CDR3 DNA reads TGCGCCAGCAGCTTGGGGACAGGGGTTAACGAGCAGTACTTC.

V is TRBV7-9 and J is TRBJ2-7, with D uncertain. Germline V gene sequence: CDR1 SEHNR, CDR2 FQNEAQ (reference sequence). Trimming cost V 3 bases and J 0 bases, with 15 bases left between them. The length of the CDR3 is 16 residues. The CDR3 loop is CASSFSEFRSSYEQYF. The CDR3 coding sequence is TGTGCCAGCAGCTTTAGTGAGTTTAGGAGCTCCTACGAGCAGTACTTC. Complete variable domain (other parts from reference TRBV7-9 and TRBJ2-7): DTGVSQNPRHKITKRGQNVTFRCDPISEHNRLYWYRQTLGQGPEFLTYFQNEAQLEKSRLLSDRFSAERPKGSFSTLEIQRTEQGDSAMYLCASSFSEFRSSYEQYFGPGTRLTVT.